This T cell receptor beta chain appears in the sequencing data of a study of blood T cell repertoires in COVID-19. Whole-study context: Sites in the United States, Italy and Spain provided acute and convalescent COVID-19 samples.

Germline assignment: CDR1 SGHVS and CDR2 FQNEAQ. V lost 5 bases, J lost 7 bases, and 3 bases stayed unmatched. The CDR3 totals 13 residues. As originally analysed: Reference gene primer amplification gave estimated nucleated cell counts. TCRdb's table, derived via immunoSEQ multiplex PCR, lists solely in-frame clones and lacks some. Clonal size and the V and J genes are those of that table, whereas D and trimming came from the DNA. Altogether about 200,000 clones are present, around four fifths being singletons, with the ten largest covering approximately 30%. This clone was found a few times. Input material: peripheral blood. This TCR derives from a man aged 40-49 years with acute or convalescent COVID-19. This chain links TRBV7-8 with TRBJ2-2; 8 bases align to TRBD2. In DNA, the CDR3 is TGTGCCAGCAGCCAGCGGGAGATCGGGGAGCTGTTTTTT. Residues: CASSQREIGELFF.